Below are 15 T cell receptor beta chains sequenced from a single sample in a study of regulatory T cells in long-lasting Graves disease. Libraries of TCR beta came from iRepertoire HTBI primers plus Arm-PCR of CDR3 regions. Via MiXCR, TCRdb re-called the multiplex PCR reads, giving one row per CDR3 protein. The data hold almost 350,000 distinct CDR3 sequences, with 15% to 20% observed a single time. Stated time point: persistent/refractory GD, antithyroid drugs over 5 years with positive TRAb. There was RNA extracted from PBMCs, and the TCR library was made from it. Material: peripheral blood mononuclear cells (PBMCs), obtained when the disease was refractory, from a patient treated with antithyroid drugs. These receptors originate from a female donor with Graves disease.

The J gene is TRBJ2-2, the V gene TRBV28; no clear D. Germline V gene sequence: CDR1 MDHEN, CDR2 SYDVKM. The CDR3 has 13 residues. Trimming removed 11 bases from V and 0 bases from J, with 10 bases in between. CDR3 nucleotide sequence: TGTGCCCACCAAGCCTCGAACACCGGGGAGCTGTTTTTT. Protein sequence: CAHQASNTGELFF.

The CDR3: CASSLARGRNSPLHF. The DNA for the CDR3 is TGTGCCAGCAGCTTAGCGAGGGGGCGAAATTCACCCCTCCACTTT. The chain is built from TRBV13 and TRBJ1-6; TRBD1 agrees at 7 bases. Germline V lookup: CDR1 PRHDT, CDR2 FYEKMQ (reference sequence). After removal of 1 base from V and 7 bases from J, the junction contained 4 bases not matched to a gene. This CDR3 is built from 15 residues.

This clonotype was seen many times. V usage is TRBV10-2 and J usage is TRBJ2-5; D is possibly TRBD1 (6 bases). Germline values: CDR1 WSHSY, CDR2 SAAADI. The CDR3 sequence is 13 residues long. V shed 11 bases and J shed 1 base, with 14 bases lying between them. CDR3 sequence: CAVTGLAQETQYF. The CDR3 DNA reads as TGCGCCGTTACAGGGTTAGCCCAAGAGACCCAGTACTTC.

The table lists this clonotype with many counts. This chain's CDR3 is CASSHRVLPLNTEAFF. The CDR3 DNA sequence: TGTGCCAGCAGCCACAGGGTTCTTCCACTGAACACTGAAGCTTTCTTT. The chain carries TRBV6-1 and TRBJ1-1; D may be TRBD1 (6 bases). CDR3 size: 16 residues. V lost 6 bases, J lost 0 bases, and 17 bases lay in between. Germline V CDR1 and CDR2: MNHNS, SASEGT.

About this clonotype: This may be a read error: a much more frequent sequence differs by one nucleotide. This chain connects TRBV11-2 to TRBJ2-7; D might be TRBD1 (6 bases). Germline CDR1 and CDR2: SGHAT and FQNNGV. The CDR3 extends over 11 amino acids. Trimming removed 10 bases at V and 4 bases at J, with 11 bases between. The CDR3 here is CATLRGYEQYF. The CDR3 DNA reads as TGTGCCACCCTCAGGGGATACGAGCAGTACTTC. Variable domain in full (rest from reference TRBV11-2 and TRBJ2-7): EAGVAQSPRYKIIEKRQSVAFWCNPISGHATLYWYQQILGQGPKLLIQFQNNGVVDDSQLPKDRFSAERLKGVDSTLKIQPAKLEDSAVYLCATLRGYEQYFGPGTRLTVT.

This clonotype was counted at least ten times. This chain connects TRBV12-3 or TRBV12-4 to TRBJ1-2; D gene uncertain. Trimming removed 3 bases from V and 8 bases from J, with 10 bases in between. This CDR3 has 12 residues. The CDR3 nucleotides are TGTGCCAGCAGTTTGTCCGGGAACGGCTACACCTTC. As protein: CASSLSGNGYTF.

This clonotype has only a few counts. This chain uses TRBV6-2 or TRBV6-3 with TRBJ2-7; 7 bases map to TRBD2. The CDR3 is made up of 16 amino acids. Germline V lookup: CDR1 MNHEY, CDR2 SVGEGT. The V and J ends lost 0 bases and 0 bases, in that order; junction bases with no gene match: 5. The CDR3 DNA sequence: TGTGCCAGCAGTTACTCTCGGCGGGAGTACTCCTACGAGCAGTACTTC. Residues: CASSYSRREYSYEQYF.

The CDR3 here is CASSSGSGSGVGELFF. The CDR3 bases are TGTGCCAGCAGTAGCGGTAGCGGCTCCGGGGTCGGGGAGCTGTTTTTT. The V gene is TRBV2, the J gene TRBJ2-2, with D possibly TRBD2 on 6 matching bases. Germline loops: CDR1 SNHLY, CDR2 FYNNEI. V was shortened by 5 bases and J by 7 bases, with 20 bases between the two germline ends. The CDR3 has 16 residues.

The CDR3 loop is CASSPNRISTQPQHF. The CDR3 DNA is TGTGCCAGCAGTCCCAATCGGATATCGACTCAGCCCCAGCATTTT. The genes are TRBV28 and TRBJ1-5; D gene unclear. Deletions cut 5 bases from V and 6 bases from J, with 17 bases between. The CDR3 length is 15 residues. Germline V lookup: CDR1 MDHEN, CDR2 SYDVKM. The whole variable domain, remainder taken from reference TRBV28 and TRBJ1-5, is DVKVTQSSRYLVKRTGEKVFLECVQDMDHENMFWYRQDPGLGLRLIYFSYDVKMKEKGDIPEGYSVSREKKERFSLILESASTNQTSMYLCASSPNRISTQPQHFGDGTRLSIL.

This clonotype showed up many times. CDR3 bases: TGTGCCAGCAGCTTAAACAGGGTGGGGGAGCAGTACTTC. Residues: CASSLNRVGEQYF. This rearrangement joins TRBV11-2 to TRBJ2-7; D is possibly TRBD1 (6 bases). This CDR3 comprises 13 residues. Looked up from germline, CDR1 is SGHAT and CDR2 is FQNNGV. V shed 2 bases and J shed 7 bases, with 12 bases lying between them.

As for this clonotype: A read error may be the cause here, since a much bigger clone is one base away. The CDR3 is CASSLEVTGTATPYGYSF. CDR3 in DNA: TGCGCCAGCAGCTTGGAGGTTACGGGGACAGCTACGCCCTATGGCTACAGCTTC. The genes are TRBV5-1 and TRBJ1-2; 7 bases line up with TRBD1. Germline CDR1 is SGHRS and CDR2 is YFSETQ. The CDR3 consists of 18 residues.

In this sample, this clonotype turned up a few times. A much larger clone differs from this one at a single base, so this may be a read error. The rearrangement uses TRBV7-9 and TRBJ2-7; D unclear. In germline, CDR1 is SEHNR, CDR2 FQNEAQ (reference sequence). The CDR3 length is 13 residues. V lost 3 bases, J lost 1 base, and 7 bases lay in between. CDR3 loop: CASSFDGSYEQYF. In DNA, the CDR3 is TGTGCCAGCAGCTTCGACGGTTCCTACGAGCAGTACTTC.

This clonotype was detected a few times. The J gene is TRBJ2-5, the V gene TRBV4-1; a weak D match, TRBD1 (6 bases). V lost 4 bases and J lost 5, with 17 bases in between. The CDR3 is made up of 15 amino acids. CDR1 MGHRA and CDR2 YSYEKL come from the germline V gene. The CDR3 here is CASSPLRRGIETQYF. The CDR3 nucleotides read TGCGCCAGCAGCCCTCTAAGAAGGGGGATTGAGACCCAGTACTTC.

The V gene is TRBV27, the J gene TRBJ1-6; tentative D call: TRBD1 (5 bases). Between the trimmed V and J ends, which lost 5 bases and 7 bases, there was a span of 18 bases. The germline V gene has CDR1 MNHEY and CDR2 SMNVEV (reference sequence). CDR3 length: 16 amino acids. The CDR3 region is CASSPRRRAPNSPLHF. The CDR3 DNA is TGTGCCAGCAGTCCCCGGCGCAGGGCGCCGAATTCACCCCTCCACTTT.

The sample holds a few counts of this clonotype. The chain joins TRBV6-1 to TRBJ2-5; D is ambiguous. Looked up from germline, CDR1 is MNHNS and CDR2 is SASEGT. This CDR3 comprises 15 residues. V was shortened by 5 bases and J by 0 bases, with 13 bases between the two germline ends. The CDR3 sequence is CASSPLAPYQETQYF. As DNA, the CDR3 is TGTGCCAGCAGTCCTTTGGCCCCGTACCAAGAGACCCAGTACTTC.